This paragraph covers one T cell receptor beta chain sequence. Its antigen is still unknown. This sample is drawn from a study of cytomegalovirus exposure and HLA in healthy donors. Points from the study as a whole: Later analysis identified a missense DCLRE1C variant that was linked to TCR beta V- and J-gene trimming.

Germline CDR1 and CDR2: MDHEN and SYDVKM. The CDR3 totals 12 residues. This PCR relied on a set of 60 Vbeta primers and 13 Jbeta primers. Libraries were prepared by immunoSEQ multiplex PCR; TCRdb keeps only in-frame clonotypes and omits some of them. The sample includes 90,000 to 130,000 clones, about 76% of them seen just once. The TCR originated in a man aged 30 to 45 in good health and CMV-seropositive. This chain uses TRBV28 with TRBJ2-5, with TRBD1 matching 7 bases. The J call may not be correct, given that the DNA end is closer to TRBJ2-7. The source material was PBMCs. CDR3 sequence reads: CASATGVREQYF. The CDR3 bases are TGTGCCAGCGCAACAGGGGTTCGCGAGCAGTACTTC.